The 30 T cell receptor beta chains given below trace back to one sample, sequenced in a study of molecular identifiers for immune sequencing clone quantification. TCRdb re-called the PCR reads with MiXCR, one entry per CDR3 protein. The sample holds about half a million distinct CDR3 sequences; roughly 25% are singletons and the top ten take over 0.6%. Sequencing was performed on naive CD8+ T cells from blood, with Jurkat cell RNA spiked in. Subset meaning: FACS-sorted CD8+CD4-CCR7+CD45RA+ naive T cells. The receptors originated from a human donor in good health. Some libraries in this study had Jurkat cell RNA spiked in.

This clonotype was picked up a small number of times. The rearrangement uses TRBV6-6 and TRBJ2-2, with D hard to call. Germline CDR1 MNHNY, CDR2 SVGAGI (reference sequence). The CDR3 has 13 residues. V shed 6 bases and J shed 7 bases, with 12 bases lying between them. The CDR3 here is CASSWVVGGELFF. The CDR3 nucleotides read TGTGCCAGCAGCTGGGTTGTTGGCGGGGAGCTGTTTTTT.

The chain employs TRBV3-1 and TRBJ1-1; a possible D gene is TRBD1 (5 bases). The germline V gene has CDR1 LGHDT and CDR2 YNNKEL (reference sequence). V lost 1 base to trimming and J lost 0 bases, with 12 bases between them. The CDR3 has 16 amino acids. The CDR3 loop reads CASSQVGGAMNTEAFF. Here the CDR3 DNA reads TGTGCCAGCAGCCAAGTCGGAGGGGCCATGAACACTGAAGCTTTCTTT.

J is TRBJ2-5 and V is TRBV28; tentatively, D is TRBD2 (5 bases). The CDR3 spans 14 residues. Trimming took 7 bases from V and 0 from J, leaving 12 bases between them. Germline CDR1 is MDHEN and CDR2 is SYDVKM. The CDR3 DNA reads as TGTGCCAGCACCCGGAGCGGTTACCAAGAGACCCAGTACTTC. The encoded protein is CASTRSGYQETQYF.

The chain uses TRBV4-1 and TRBJ2-1; the D is unclear. Trimming shortened V by 0 bases and J by 0 bases, and 9 bases separated the two germline ends. The CDR3 has 16 amino acids. CDR1 is MGHRA, CDR2 YSYEKL, per germline. This CDR3 is CASSQDPSSSYNEQFF. DNA of the CDR3: TGCGCCAGCAGCCAAGATCCAAGCAGCTCCTACAATGAGCAGTTCTTC.

The chain recombines TRBV4-3 with TRBJ2-1, with TRBD2 matching over 10 bases. The germline V gene encodes CDR1 LGHNA and CDR2 YSLEER. The trim removed 1 base at V and 2 bases at J, leaving 2 bases unmatched. CDR3 length equals 16 residues. The CDR3 sequence is CASSQALAGAYNEQFF. The CDR3 nucleotides are TGCGCCAGCAGCCAAGCTCTAGCGGGGGCCTACAATGAGCAGTTCTTC.

A remark on this clonotype: Just one base apart from a much larger clone, this may be a read error. V gene TRBV9 combines with J gene TRBJ2-2; tentative D call: TRBD2 (5 bases). Germline V lookup: CDR1 SGDLS, CDR2 YYNGEE. CDR3 length: 12 amino acids. The CDR3 DNA reads as TGTGCCAGCAGCGTGGGTCCCGGGGAGCTGCTTTTT. Its translation is CASSVGPGELLF.

With respect to this clonotype: Being one base from a much bigger clone, this may be a read error. The rearrangement links TRBV21-1 to TRBJ2-1; the D call TRBD2 from the table was never checked on the DNA. TRBV21-1 constitutes a pseudogene. This CDR3 region has 17 residues. The CDR3 region is CAPVEQPKASGYDEQFF. The DNA for the CDR3 is TGTGCCCCCGTGGAGCAACCCAAGGCTAGCGGGTACGATGAGCAGTTCTTC.

The rearrangement joins TRBV4-1 to TRBJ1-1; no reliable D call. The CDR3 contains 12 residues. Per germline, CDR1 MGHRA and CDR2 YSYEKL. Trimming cost V 7 bases and J 5 bases, with 11 bases left between them. CDR3: CASNHHGTEAFF. The CDR3 DNA reads TGCGCCAGCAACCATCACGGAACTGAAGCTTTCTTT.

This chain links TRBV3-1 with TRBJ2-7, with no clear D. The CDR3 is 14 residues long. Trimming cost V 11 bases and J 1 base, with 18 bases left between them. CDR1 and CDR2 (germline): LGHDT, YNNKEL (reference sequence). The CDR3 region is CARRPSLGSYEQYF. The CDR3 DNA reads TGTGCCCGCCGCCCTTCGTTGGGGTCCTACGAGCAGTACTTC.

Worth noting for this clonotype: One end of the junction varies from germline; a read error may be responsible. V usage is TRBV15 and J usage is TRBJ2-3; 10 positions agree with TRBD2. Germline V gene sequence: CDR1 LNHNV, CDR2 YYDKDF (reference sequence). The CDR3 runs to 17 residues. The CDR3 reads CATGSGASGRPTDTQYF. As DNA, the CDR3 is TGTGCCACCGGCAGCGGGGCTAGCGGGAGACCAACAGATACGCAGTATTTT. The full variable domain, with the rest looked up from reference TRBV15 and TRBJ2-3, is DAMVIQNPRYQVTQFGKPVTLSCSQTLNHNVMYWYQQKSSQAPKLLFHYYDKDFNNEADTPDNFQSRRPNTSFCFLDIRSPGLGDTAMYLCATGSGASGRPTDTQYFGPGTRLTVL.

About this clonotype itself: A much more abundant neighbour one base away suggests this may be a read error. This sequence joins TRBV23-1 and TRBJ1-5; weak D call: TRBD1 (6 bases). TRBV23-1 is designated an ORF whose function remains uncertain. This CDR3 has 15 residues. The CDR3 here is CGSSGDKNQNQPQHF. The CDR3 coding sequence is TGCGGCAGCAGCGGGGACAAGAACCAAAATCAGCCCCAGCATTTT.

There are many counts of this clonotype. This chain links TRBV20-1 with TRBJ2-7, with D tentatively TRBD2 (5 bases). The CDR3 is made up of 11 amino acids. The germline gives CDR1 DFQATT, CDR2 SNEGSKA (reference sequence). V was shortened by 5 bases and J by 3 bases, with 8 bases between the two germline ends. The CDR3 region has the DNA TGCAGTGCTGTGAGGGACTACGAGCAGTACTTC. It translates to CSAVRDYEQYF.

The rearrangement uses TRBV30 and TRBJ2-1; TRBD1 might be the D (5 bases). This CDR3 spans 14 amino acids. Germline CDR1 reads GTSNPN; CDR2 reads SVGIG (reference sequence). Trimming took 0 bases from V and 8 from J, leaving 14 bases between them. CDR3 region: CAWSVGVESDEQFF. Here the CDR3 DNA reads TGTGCCTGGAGTGTAGGGGTAGAGAGCGATGAGCAGTTCTTC.

This clonotype has at least ten counts. This chain uses TRBV10-3 with TRBJ2-7, with D possibly matching TRBD1 (5 bases). The V end was cut by 0 bases, the J end by 6 bases, with 15 bases between. The germline V gene encodes CDR1 ENHRY and CDR2 SYGVKD. This CDR3 is 15 amino acids long. CDR3 sequence reads: CAISESIVEGAEQYF. In DNA form, the CDR3 reads TGTGCCATCAGTGAGTCGATAGTTGAAGGGGCCGAGCAGTACTTC.

This clonotype has just a few counts. This chain joins TRBV7-9 and TRBJ2-6, with D tentatively TRBD1 (5 bases). Deletions cut 5 bases from V and 0 bases from J, with 14 bases between. Germline V gene data show CDR1 as SEHNR and CDR2 as FQNEAQ (reference sequence). CDR3 length: 17 residues. CDR3 coding DNA: TGTGCCAGCAGCCCCGTAAGGGGCAACTCTGGGGCCAACGTCCTGACTTTC. Amino acids: CASSPVRGNSGANVLTF.

Regarding this clonotype: This clone may be a read error of a much larger clone one base away. The chain combines TRBV4-1 with TRBJ1-1, with TRBD1 matching over 9 bases. The germline V gene has CDR1 MGHRA and CDR2 YSYEKL. This CDR3 spans 15 amino acids. Here the CDR3 DNA reads TGCGCCAGCAGCCGGGACAGGGTCATGAACACTGAAGCTCTCTTT. Amino acid sequence: CASSRDRVMNTEALF.

This clonotype was counted many times. The chain combines TRBV4-1 with TRBJ1-4; D is undetermined. The V end was cut by 1 base, the J end by 11 bases, with 5 bases between. CDR1 and CDR2 from the germline V gene are MGHRA and YSYEKL. The CDR3 has 11 amino acids. This CDR3 reads CASSQGTKLFF. The CDR3 DNA follows: TGCGCCAGCAGCCAAGGCACCAAACTGTTTTTT.

This clonotype has a handful of counts. The rearrangement links TRBV19 to TRBJ2-5; 10 positions agree with TRBD1. CDR3 length: 15 amino acids. Trimming at V came to 5 bases and at J to 1 base, leaving 4 bases not matched to a gene. The germline V gene encodes CDR1 LNHDA and CDR2 SQIVND (reference sequence). Here the CDR3 DNA reads TGTGCCAGTAGTGAAAGGACAGGGGGCCAAGAGACCCAGTACTTC. Translated: CASSERTGGQETQYF.

Note on this clonotype: A much larger clone differs from this one at a single base, so this may be a read error. The chain combines TRBV7-6 with TRBJ1-1; perhaps TRBD1 as D (5 bases). The length of the CDR3 is 13 residues. V lost 5 bases and J lost 9, with 16 bases in between. From germline, CDR1 is SGHVS and CDR2 FNYEAQ. The CDR3 loop is CASSRPGRAKAFF. DNA of the CDR3: TGTGCCAGCAGCCGGCCGGGGCGTGCTAAAGCTTTCTTT.

The chain links TRBV12-3 or TRBV12-4 to TRBJ2-1; TRBD2 might be the D (5 bases). Trimming stripped 5 bases from V and 8 bases from J, with 10 bases between. The CDR3 is 12 residues long. CDR3 sequence (DNA): TGTGCCAGCAGTCCCCTAGCCTATGAGCAGTTCTTC. It yields the protein CASSPLAYEQFF.

About this clonotype itself: This may be a read error, as it is one base from a much larger clone. The chain recombines TRBV27 with TRBJ2-2, with D possibly matching TRBD2 (6 bases). V was clipped by 3 bases and J by 4 bases, with 6 bases between them. Germline loops: CDR1 MNHEY, CDR2 SMNVEV (reference sequence). This CDR3 has 13 residues. CDR3 region: CASSFGSTGELFF. In DNA form, the CDR3 reads TGTGCCAGCAGTTTCGGGAGCACCGGGGAGCTGTTTTTT.

This clonotype was seen at least ten times. The chain couples TRBV12-3 or TRBV12-4 to TRBJ2-5; 13 bases match TRBD2. Unmatched junction bases numbered 5, after V lost 6 bases and J lost 1 base. This CDR3 contains 16 residues. CDR3 region: CASRRRLAGGQETQYF. CDR3 sequence (DNA): TGTGCCAGCAGACGTCGACTAGCGGGGGGCCAAGAGACCCAGTACTTC.

The sample holds many counts of this clonotype. The J gene is TRBJ1-2, the V gene TRBV14; a possible D gene is TRBD1 (5 bases). Germline values: CDR1 SGHDN, CDR2 FVKESK. This CDR3 contains 14 residues. The V end was cut by 4 bases, the J end by 4 bases, with 13 bases between. The CDR3 region is CASSPSPGSYGYTF. The CDR3 DNA is TGTGCCAGCAGCCCTTCTCCAGGGAGCTATGGCTACACCTTC.

About this clonotype: A single base separates this from a much larger clone, so it may be a read error. The chain carries TRBV2 and TRBJ2-7; possibly TRBD1 for D (5 bases). Germline CDR1 is SNHLY and CDR2 is FYNNEI. The CDR3 runs 14 residues. CDR3 in amino acids: CASSATVSSNEQYF. The CDR3 DNA is TGTGCCAGCAGTGCGACAGTGAGCTCCAACGAGCAGTACTTC.

This clonotype was counted at least ten times. The chain recombines TRBV7-9 with TRBJ2-3; no definite D call. The ends were cut back, 11 bases at V and 3 bases at J, with 3 bases in the middle. Germline V CDR1 and CDR2: SEHNR, FQNEAQ (reference sequence). The CDR3 extends over 9 amino acids. CDR3 protein: CAATDTQYF. CDR3 DNA: TGTGCCGCGACAGATACGCAGTATTTT.

CDR3 nucleotide sequence: TGCAGTGCTAGAGATGTGGGGGGCAACAATGAGCAGTTCTTC. Its translation: CSARDVGGNNEQFF. This chain joins TRBV20-1 and TRBJ2-1; D is possibly TRBD1 or TRBD2 (6 bases each). Germline V gene sequence: CDR1 DFQATT, CDR2 SNEGSKA (reference sequence). The ends were cut back, 0 bases at V and 5 bases at J, with 11 bases in the middle. The CDR3 sequence is 14 residues long.

This clonotype was seen ten or more times. A read error may produce the germline difference seen at one junction end. The V gene is TRBV20-1, the J gene TRBJ2-5; D not resolved. CDR1 DFQATT and CDR2 SNEGSKA come from the germline V gene (reference sequence). This CDR3 is 13 amino acids long. DNA of the CDR3: TGCAGTGCCAGAGGTCGCCTCCAAGAGACCCAGTACTTC. It is translated as CSARGRLQETQYF.

This clonotype came up a few times. This chain uses TRBV30 with TRBJ1-1, with D tentatively TRBD1 (5 bases). V was shortened by 1 base and J by 5 bases, with 17 bases between the two germline ends. From germline, CDR1 is GTSNPN and CDR2 SVGIG (reference sequence). The CDR3 has 15 residues. The CDR3 DNA reads as TGTGCCTGGAGTGCCATGACAGTGAAGGGGACTGAAGCTTTCTTT. Amino acid sequence: CAWSAMTVKGTEAFF.

The V and J genes are TRBV27 and TRBJ2-7, with 11 bases aligning to TRBD2. V lost 3 bases and J lost 7; bases outside the gene matches: 5. This CDR3 contains 14 residues. Germline V CDR1 and CDR2: MNHEY, SMNVEV (reference sequence). The CDR3 nucleotides are TGTGCCAGCAGTTTTTCTAGCGGGGGGCGTGAGCAGTACTTC. This translates into CASSFSSGGREQYF.

Concerning this clonotype itself: At one end, the junction sequence differs from germline, possibly due to a read error. The chain recombines TRBV9 with TRBJ1-4; D remains unclear. This CDR3 contains 18 residues. Germline lookup yields CDR1 SGDLS and CDR2 YYNGEE. DNA of the CDR3: TGTGCCAGCAGCGTAGGAACTGCGGGATATGCAACTATTGAAAAACTGTTTTTT. Translating it yields CASSVGTAGYATIEKLFF. Drawing the rest from reference TRBV9 and TRBJ1-4, the complete variable domain is DSGVTQTPKHLITATGQRVTLRCSPRSGDLSVYWYQQSLDQGLQFLIQYYNGEERAKGNILERFSAQQFPDLHSELNLSSLELGDSALYFCASSVGTAGYATIEKLFFGSGTQLSVL.